The 28 T cell receptor beta chains in this list originate from one sample, sequenced in a study of blood T cell repertoires in COVID-19. TCRdb's table, derived via immunoSEQ multiplex PCR, lists solely in-frame clones and lacks some. The table shows 150,000 to 200,000 clones, with over 75% occurring only once. Sequencing used PBMCs or T cells enriched from blood (not recorded which). The receptors stem from a woman aged 18-35 years who had recovered from COVID-19.

The genes are TRBV6-2 or TRBV6-3 and TRBJ2-5; TRBD2 aligns across 8 bases. V trimming: 5 bases; J trimming: 4 bases; junction bases outside the gene matches: 9. This CDR3 has 15 residues. The germline gives CDR1 MNHEY, CDR2 SVGEGT. The CDR3 region is CASSLRGSGIETQYF. CDR3 DNA: TGTGCCAGCAGTCTTCGGGGTAGCGGGATAGAGACCCAGTACTTC.

This clone has just a few counts. CDR3 amino acids: CASSDSRDVSHEQFF. The DNA of the CDR3 is TGTGCCAGCAGTGATTCGAGGGATGTGTCCCATGAGCAGTTCTTC. This chain joins TRBV6-4 and TRBJ2-1, with a weak D call TRBD2 (5 bases). V was clipped by 3 bases and J by 8 bases, with 17 bases between them. The CDR3 has 15 residues. CDR1 is MRHNA and CDR2 is SNTAGT in the germline V gene.

This sequence joins TRBV4-3 and TRBJ2-1, with D tentatively TRBD1 (5 bases). The V and J ends lost 2 bases and 4 bases respectively, with 15 bases between them. There are 16 residues in the CDR3. Germline V lookup: CDR1 LGHNA, CDR2 YSLEER. The CDR3 loop is CASSQNPRGAYNEQFF. The CDR3 DNA reads as TGCGCCAGCAGCCAAAATCCCCGTGGGGCTTACAATGAGCAGTTCTTC.

The J gene is TRBJ2-1, the V gene TRBV28; 8 nucleotides line up with TRBD1. The length of the CDR3 is 14 residues. Germline V gene lookup returns CDR1 MDHEN and CDR2 SYDVKM. V lost 3 bases to trimming and J lost 4 bases; unmatched junction nucleotides: 2. CDR3 sequence: CASSFRQGYNEQFF. In DNA, the CDR3 is TGTGCCAGCAGTTTCAGACAGGGGTACAATGAGCAGTTCTTC.

The genes are TRBV11-2 and TRBJ2-7; D is unresolved. The germline gives CDR1 SGHAT, CDR2 FQNNGV. CDR3 size: 13 residues. V was clipped by 4 bases and J by 6 bases, with 13 bases between them. DNA for the CDR3: TGTGCCAGCAGCTCCCCTGGGCTCCGCGAGCAGTACTTC. Amino acid sequence: CASSSPGLREQYF.

The rearrangement joins TRBV4-1 to TRBJ1-2; 8 bases map to TRBD1. The CDR3 is made up of 16 amino acids. The trim removed 2 bases at V and 4 bases at J, leaving 9 bases unmatched. Germline CDR1 reads MGHRA; CDR2 reads YSYEKL. CDR3 protein: CASSQRGQGRTYGYTF. CDR3 sequence (DNA): TGCGCCAGCAGCCAACGCGGACAGGGACGGACCTATGGCTACACCTTC.

The V call is TRBV5-4, the J call TRBJ2-7; no clear D. V lost 3 bases, J lost 0 bases, and 10 bases lay in between. In germline, CDR1 is SGHNT, CDR2 YYREEE (reference sequence). CDR3 length: 14 amino acids. The CDR3 DNA sequence: TGTGCCAGCAGCTCAGGTCGGAACTCCTACGAGCAGTACTTC. This gives the protein CASSSGRNSYEQYF.

J is TRBJ2-3 and V is TRBV30, with a tentative D call TRBD2 (5 bases). V lost 4 bases to trimming and J lost 0 bases, with 14 bases between them. From germline, CDR1 is GTSNPN and CDR2 SVGIG (reference sequence). The CDR3 loop spans 15 amino acids. CDR3: CAWTPEGSSTDTQYF. The CDR3 DNA sequence: TGTGCCTGGACCCCAGAGGGCTCGAGCACAGATACGCAGTATTTT. The variable domain in full, with the rest retrieved from reference TRBV30 and TRBJ2-3, is SQTIHQWPATLVQPVGSPLSLECTVEGTSNPNLYWYRQAAGRGLQLLFYSVGIGQISSEVPQNLSASRPQDRQFILSSKKLLLSDSGFYLCAWTPEGSSTDTQYFGPGTRLTVL.

In regard to this clone: The DNA is left out, because the CDR3 cannot be placed on it with certainty; the CDR3 is given as TCRdb lists it. V is TRBV12-2 and J is TRBJ1-2; the D call in the table, TRBD1, was not verified against the DNA. TRBV12-2 is termed a pseudogene. The CDR3 comprises 16 residues, both ends counted. The CDR3 sequence is CASRLAWGTGNYGYTF.

V usage is TRBV19 and J usage is TRBJ2-7, with TRBD2 identical over 8 bases. V shed 8 bases, J shed 2 bases, and the junction held 8 bases outside the gene matches. The length of the CDR3 is 14 residues. Germline lookup yields CDR1 LNHDA and CDR2 SQIVND (reference sequence). The CDR3 DNA follows: TGTGCCAGTGCAGCGGGGGCAGCTGCCTACGAGCAGTACTTC. The encoded protein is CASAAGAAAYEQYF.

The chain recombines TRBV5-4 with TRBJ1-6; D not certain. The CDR3 totals 13 residues. Trimming removed 5 bases from V and 6 bases from J, with 9 bases in between. Germline CDR1 is SGHNT and CDR2 is YYREEE (reference sequence). CDR3 sequence: CASRGVFNSPLHF. The CDR3 region has the DNA TGTGCCAGCAGGGGAGTATTTAATTCACCCCTCCACTTT.

The chain has TRBV28 and TRBJ2-3; D ambiguous. V was cut by 4 bases and J by 5 bases, with 13 bases left in between. Germline loops: CDR1 MDHEN, CDR2 SYDVKM. The CDR3 covers 14 residues. CDR3 amino acids: CASSSTFREDTQYF. CDR3 coding DNA: TGTGCCAGCAGTTCCACCTTCCGAGAAGATACGCAGTATTTT. The full variable domain, with the rest looked up from reference TRBV28 and TRBJ2-3, is DVKVTQSSRYLVKRTGEKVFLECVQDMDHENMFWYRQDPGLGLRLIYFSYDVKMKEKGDIPEGYSVSREKKERFSLILESASTNQTSMYLCASSSTFREDTQYFGPGTRLTVL.

This clone occurred a few times. CDR3 DNA sequence: TGTGCCAGCAGCGTAGGTTTTCCCAGTCGTCTCTCTGGAAACACCATATATTTT. This codes for CASSVGFPSRLSGNTIYF. The chain is built from TRBV9 and TRBJ1-3, with D unclear. V lost 0 bases and J lost 0, with 16 bases in between. Germline V gene lookup returns CDR1 SGDLS and CDR2 YYNGEE. This CDR3 has 18 amino acids.

The rearrangement joins TRBV9 to TRBJ2-1; 9 bases line up with TRBD1. Germline lookup yields CDR1 SGDLS and CDR2 YYNGEE. The junction had 18 bases not matched to a gene; V was cut back by 7 bases and J by 7 bases. The CDR3 sequence is 17 residues long. Here the CDR3 DNA reads TGTGCCAGCGGACGCTCAACGGGACAGGGTGGGACTAATGAGCAGTTCTTC. This translates into CASGRSTGQGGTNEQFF.

In its sample, this clone was seen once. The chain uses TRBV7-9 and TRBJ2-1; 7 bases fit TRBD1. Unmatched junction bases numbered 4, after V lost 1 base and J lost 16 bases. The CDR3 is 11 amino acids. The germline CDR1 and CDR2 sequences are SEHNR and FQNEAQ (reference sequence). CDR3 nucleotides: TGTGCCAGCAGCTTAGGAGGGGGCCAATTCTTC. Amino acids: CASSLGGGQFF. The full variable domain, rest sourced from reference TRBV7-9 and TRBJ2-1, is DTGVSQNPRHKITKRGQNVTFRCDPISEHNRLYWYRQTLGQGPEFLTYFQNEAQLEKSRLLSDRFSAERPKGSFSTLEIQRTEQGDSAMYLCASSLGGGQFFGPGTRLTVL.

The chain combines TRBV12-5 with TRBJ1-1; D unresolved. The CDR3 loop spans 12 amino acids. Trimming removed 5 bases from V and 6 bases from J, with 10 bases in between. Germline values: CDR1 LGHNT, CDR2 FRNRAP. CDR3 nucleotide sequence: TGTGCTAGTGGTCTTCAGATGGCTGAAGCTTTCTTT. Its protein product is CASGLQMAEAFF.

This rearrangement joins TRBV18 to TRBJ2-7; 7 nucleotides align to TRBD2. V lost 3 bases, J lost 0 bases, and 5 bases stayed unmatched. The CDR3 consists of 15 residues. CDR1 and CDR2 (germline): KGHSH, LQKENI. The CDR3 is CASSPRSSGSYEQYF. The CDR3 DNA reads TGTGCCAGCTCACCGCGATCTAGCGGCTCCTACGAGCAGTACTTC.

The V and J genes are TRBV2 and TRBJ2-4; D call uncertain. V lost 2 bases, J lost 8 bases, and 7 bases lay in between. The CDR3 is 12 residues long. Germline CDR1 reads SNHLY; CDR2 reads FYNNEI. The CDR3 DNA sequence: TGTGCCAGCAGTGAATCCCGGGACATTCAGTACTTC. This gives the protein CASSESRDIQYF.

This chain uses TRBV9 with TRBJ1-6; possible D gene TRBD1, 6 bases. V was shortened by 4 bases and J by 7 bases, with 12 bases between the two germline ends. The CDR3 runs 14 residues. The germline CDR1 and CDR2 sequences are SGDLS and YYNGEE. This CDR3 reads CASSPRDTNSPLHF. The CDR3 nucleotides read TGTGCCAGCAGCCCGAGGGACACCAATTCACCCCTCCACTTT. Full variable domain (rest looked up from reference TRBV9 and TRBJ1-6): DSGVTQTPKHLITATGQRVTLRCSPRSGDLSVYWYQQSLDQGLQFLIQYYNGEERAKGNILERFSAQQFPDLHSELNLSSLELGDSALYFCASSPRDTNSPLHFGNGTRLTVT.

This clone came up many times. The chain is built from TRBV7-9 and TRBJ2-7; D is unclear. V was shortened by 4 bases and J by 1 base, with 5 bases between the two germline ends. Germline V CDR1 and CDR2: SEHNR, FQNEAQ (reference sequence). The CDR3 covers 12 residues. CDR3 in amino acids: CASSSISYEQYF. The CDR3 nucleotides are TGTGCCAGCAGCTCAATTTCCTACGAGCAGTACTTC.

The V gene is TRBV27, the J gene TRBJ2-1, with D possibly TRBD2 on 6 matching bases. V lost 3 bases to trimming and J lost 5 bases, with 8 bases between them. Germline CDR1 is MNHEY and CDR2 is SMNVEV (reference sequence). The CDR3 has 13 amino acids. The DNA for the CDR3 is TGTGCCAGCAGTTTTCGGGGGAACAATGAGCAGTTCTTC. Translating it yields CASSFRGNNEQFF.

The rearrangement uses TRBV30 and TRBJ2-1; 11 bases are a match to TRBD2. Trimming removed 4 bases from V and 0 bases from J; junction bases left unmatched: 8. The CDR3 has 17 amino acids. Germline CDR1 GTSNPN, CDR2 SVGIG (reference sequence). The CDR3 DNA reads TGTGCCTGGATCCCCCCCACTAGCGGGAGCTCCTACAATGAGCAGTTCTTC. As protein: CAWIPPTSGSSYNEQFF. The entire variable domain, with the rest obtained from reference TRBV30 and TRBJ2-1, is as follows: SQTIHQWPATLVQPVGSPLSLECTVEGTSNPNLYWYRQAAGRGLQLLFYSVGIGQISSEVPQNLSASRPQDRQFILSSKKLLLSDSGFYLCAWIPPTSGSSYNEQFFGPGTRLTVL.

The count of this clone is one. The chain carries TRBV7-9 and TRBJ2-3; D possibly corresponds to TRBD1 (6 bases). The CDR3 has 15 amino acids. V was clipped by 0 bases and J by 2 bases, with 9 bases between them. Germline values: CDR1 SEHNR, CDR2 FQNEAQ (reference sequence). CDR3 nucleotide sequence: TGTGCCAGCAGCTTAGCGGGGGCCCCCACAGATACGCAGTATTTT. Protein: CASSLAGAPTDTQYF. The entire variable domain, with the rest obtained from reference TRBV7-9 and TRBJ2-3, is as follows: DTGVSQNPRHKITKRGQNVTFRCDPISEHNRLYWYRQTLGQGPEFLTYFQNEAQLEKSRLLSDRFSAERPKGSFSTLEIQRTEQGDSAMYLCASSLAGAPTDTQYFGPGTRLTVL.

V gene TRBV4-3 combines with J gene TRBJ1-2; D gene unclear. V was clipped by 0 bases and J by 3 bases, with 14 bases between them. The length of the CDR3 is 16 residues. Germline assignment: CDR1 LGHNA and CDR2 YSLEER. CDR3 residues: CASSQDTGLVDYGYTF. The DNA for the CDR3 is TGCGCCAGCAGCCAAGATACCGGCCTAGTGGACTATGGCTACACCTTC.

This clone showed up just once. The chain joins TRBV9 to TRBJ2-7; 12 positions match TRBD2. The CDR3 covers 14 residues. Germline lookup yields CDR1 SGDLS and CDR2 YYNGEE. J was trimmed by 4 bases and V by 4 bases; bases with no gene match: 3. For the CDR3, the DNA is TGTGCCAGCAGCAGCGGACTAGCGGGGTACGAGCAGTACTTC. Amino acids: CASSSGLAGYEQYF.

This clone was counted between two and nine times. The chain carries TRBV6-2 or TRBV6-3 and TRBJ2-1; 7 bases are shared with TRBD2. Germline CDR1 reads MNHEY; CDR2 reads SVGEGT. The J segment lost 9 bases and the V segment lost 2 bases, leaving 7 bases of the junction unmatched. The CDR3 covers 14 residues. CDR3 in DNA: TGTGCCAGCAGTTACGGCGGGCGGGAGAGTGAGCAGTTCTTC. This gives the protein CASSYGGRESEQFF.

The chain combines TRBV28 with TRBJ2-2; D is undetermined. Trimming took 2 bases from V and 7 from J, leaving 8 bases between them. The CDR3 consists of 13 residues. CDR1 and CDR2 from the germline V gene are MDHEN and SYDVKM. CDR3 in amino acids: CASSLVRVGELFF. CDR3 DNA sequence: TGTGCCAGCAGTTTAGTTCGGGTCGGGGAGCTGTTTTTT.

This clone is a singleton in its sample. The chain links TRBV3-1 (or the pseudogene TRBV3-2) to TRBJ2-3; TRBD2 is a possible D gene (6 bases). CDR1 and CDR2 (germline): LGHDT, YNNKEL (reference sequence). The CDR3 consists of 15 residues. V lost 1 base to trimming and J lost 5 bases, with 13 bases between them. The chain's CDR3 is CASSQAPSAIDTQYF. The CDR3 DNA sequence: TGTGCCAGCAGCCAAGCGCCTAGCGCAATAGATACGCAGTATTTT.